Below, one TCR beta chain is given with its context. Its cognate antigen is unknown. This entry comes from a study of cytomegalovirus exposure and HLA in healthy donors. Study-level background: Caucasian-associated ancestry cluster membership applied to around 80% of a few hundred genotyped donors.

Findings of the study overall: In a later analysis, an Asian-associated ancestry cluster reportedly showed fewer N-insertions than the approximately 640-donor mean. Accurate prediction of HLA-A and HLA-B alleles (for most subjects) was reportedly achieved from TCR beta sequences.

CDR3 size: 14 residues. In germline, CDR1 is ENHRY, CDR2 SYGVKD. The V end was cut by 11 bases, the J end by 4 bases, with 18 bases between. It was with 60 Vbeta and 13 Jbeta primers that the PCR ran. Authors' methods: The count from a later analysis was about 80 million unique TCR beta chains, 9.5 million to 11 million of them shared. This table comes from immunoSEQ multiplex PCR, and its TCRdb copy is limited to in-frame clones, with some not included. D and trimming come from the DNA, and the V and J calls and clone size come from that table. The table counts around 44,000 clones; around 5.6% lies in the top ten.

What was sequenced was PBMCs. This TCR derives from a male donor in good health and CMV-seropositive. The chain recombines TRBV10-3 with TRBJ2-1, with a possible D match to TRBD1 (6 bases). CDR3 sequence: CAAAGTTRYNEQFF. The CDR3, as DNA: TGTGCCGCAGCCGGGACAACGCGTTACAATGAGCAGTTCTTC.